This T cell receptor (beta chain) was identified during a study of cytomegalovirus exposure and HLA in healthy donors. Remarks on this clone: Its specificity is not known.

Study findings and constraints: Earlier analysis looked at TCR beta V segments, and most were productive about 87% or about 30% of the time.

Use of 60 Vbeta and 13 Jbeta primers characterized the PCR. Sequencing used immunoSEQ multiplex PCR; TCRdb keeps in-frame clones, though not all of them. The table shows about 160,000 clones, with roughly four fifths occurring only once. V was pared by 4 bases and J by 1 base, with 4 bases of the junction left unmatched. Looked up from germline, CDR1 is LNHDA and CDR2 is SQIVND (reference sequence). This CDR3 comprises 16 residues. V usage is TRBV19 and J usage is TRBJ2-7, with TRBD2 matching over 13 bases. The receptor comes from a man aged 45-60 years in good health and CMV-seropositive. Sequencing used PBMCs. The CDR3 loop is CASSTWTSGGSYEQYF. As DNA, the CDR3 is TGTGCCAGTAGTACCTGGACTAGCGGGGGTTCCTACGAGCAGTACTTC.